These 24 T cell receptor beta chains were sequenced from one sample in a study of blood T cells in healthy people across ages. Combining a sample-barcoded 5' primer with a J-beta primer mix, a second PCR ran for roughly 6 to 11 cycles. TCRdb used MiXCR to reprocess the 5' RACE reads, holding one entry per CDR3 protein. The table lists approximately 800,000 distinct CDR3 sequences, 62% of them singletons, with roughly 25% in the top ten. Sequencing input: blood. The receptors here all came from a man in his thirties or forties in good health.

This chain joins TRBV5-1 and TRBJ2-2, with 7 bases identical to TRBD2. V was clipped by 0 bases and J by 5 bases; unmatched bases: 4. CDR3 size: 15 residues. CDR1 is SGHRS and CDR2 is YFSETQ in the germline V gene. The CDR3 loop reads CASSLEGLQTGELFF. The CDR3, as DNA: TGCGCCAGCAGCTTGGAGGGACTACAAACCGGGGAGCTGTTTTTT. The whole variable domain, filled in from reference TRBV5-1 and TRBJ2-2, reads KAGVTQTPRYLIKTRGQQVTLSCSPISGHRSVSWYQQTPGQGLQFLFEYFSETQRNKGNFPGRFSGRQFSNSRSEMNVSTLELGDSALYLCASSLEGLQTGELFFGEGSRLTVL.

For the CDR3, the DNA is TGCAGTGCTACCCCGGCAGACAGTCCCTACAATGAGCAGTTCTTC. It is translated as CSATPADSPYNEQFF. The chain couples TRBV20-1 to TRBJ2-1, with D perhaps matching TRBD1 (5 bases). In germline, CDR1 is DFQATT, CDR2 SNEGSKA (reference sequence). Trimming removed 4 bases from V and 2 bases from J, with 15 bases in between. This CDR3 region has 15 residues.

This clonotype showed up just once. The CDR3 nucleotides read TGTGCCAGCAGCCTTGGGACTAGCGACACAGATACGCAGTATTTT. It yields the protein CASSLGTSDTDTQYF. The rearrangement joins TRBV12-3 or TRBV12-4 to TRBJ2-3; 10 bases line up with TRBD2. V lost 6 bases to trimming and J lost 2 bases; unmatched junction nucleotides: 5. The CDR3 runs 15 residues.

A few counts support this clonotype. The rearrangement joins TRBV9 to TRBJ2-1; the D gene is possibly TRBD2 (6 bases). The assigned J gene may be wrong: the sequence end matches TRBJ2-7 better. CDR1 SGDLS and CDR2 YYNGEE come from the germline V gene. This CDR3 has 14 amino acids. DNA of the CDR3: TGTGCCAGCAGCGTGGGGACTTCTGCGAACGAGCAGTACTTC. This gives the protein CASSVGTSANEQYF.

The chain uses TRBV7-2 and TRBJ2-1; D gene uncertain. The length of the CDR3 is 13 residues. V shed 4 bases and J shed 0 bases, with 4 bases lying between them. Germline CDR1 and CDR2: SGHTA and FQGNSA. The CDR3: CASSWRSYNEQFF. CDR3 in DNA: TGTGCCAGCAGCTGGCGCTCCTACAATGAGCAGTTCTTC.

The chain combines TRBV12-3 or TRBV12-4 with TRBJ2-1, with 8 nucleotides matching TRBD1. This CDR3 spans 13 amino acids. The junction had 5 bases not matched to a gene; V was cut back by 4 bases and J by 9 bases. Written as DNA, the CDR3 is TGTGCCAGCAGTTCCAGACAGGGGAGTGAGCAGTTCTTC. Translating it yields CASSSRQGSEQFF.

There are a few counts of this clonotype. The rearrangement joins TRBV28 to TRBJ2-1; D might be TRBD2 (5 bases). This CDR3 is built from 15 residues. Trimming took off 6 bases at V and 3 bases at J, with 15 bases between the two ends. Looked up from germline, CDR1 is MDHEN and CDR2 is SYDVKM. DNA for the CDR3: TGTGCCAGCAGCAGAGCTGAGGGCCTCTACAATGAGCAGTTCTTC. The encoded protein is CASSRAEGLYNEQFF.

V and J are TRBV12-3 or TRBV12-4 and TRBJ2-1; 8 nucleotides agree with TRBD2. CDR3 length equals 15 residues. Trimming cost V 5 bases and J 4 bases; bases outside gene matches: 7. The CDR3 sequence: CASSMGSGGYNEQFF. The CDR3 DNA follows: TGTGCCAGCAGTATGGGGAGCGGGGGATACAATGAGCAGTTCTTC.

The genes are TRBV29-1 and TRBJ2-1, with 8 bases identical to TRBD2. J gave up 8 bases and V 6 bases, and 12 bases lay outside the gene matches. The CDR3 is 14 amino acids. Per germline, CDR1 SQVTM and CDR2 ANQGSEA. The CDR3 is CSVDPAGGVHEQFF. CDR3 DNA: TGCAGCGTCGACCCGGCGGGGGGCGTACATGAGCAGTTCTTC.

V and J are TRBV20-1 and TRBJ2-1, with 10 bases that match TRBD2. The V and J ends lost 3 bases and 4 bases, in that order; junction bases with no gene match: 6. Per germline, CDR1 DFQATT and CDR2 SNEGSKA (reference sequence). The CDR3 contains 15 residues. The CDR3 DNA sequence: TGCAGTGCTAGGGAACTAGCGGGGACTTACAATGAGCAGTTCTTC. Translated, it gives CSARELAGTYNEQFF.

This chain connects TRBV5-1 to TRBJ2-5, with 10 bases that match TRBD1. Germline-derived CDR1 and CDR2 are SGHRS and YFSETQ. This CDR3 has 14 amino acids. V dropped 4 bases and J dropped 2; count of bases not matched to a gene: 2. This chain's CDR3 is CASSAGQGQETQYF. The CDR3 DNA is TGCGCCAGCAGCGCGGGACAGGGGCAAGAGACCCAGTACTTC.

This chain uses TRBV27 with TRBJ2-7; 12 nucleotides align to TRBD2. CDR1 and CDR2 (germline): MNHEY, SMNVEV (reference sequence). This CDR3 comprises 15 residues. V trimming: 6 bases; J trimming: 3 bases; junction bases outside the gene matches: 6. CDR3 loop: CASSTLAGGIYEQYF. Written as DNA, the CDR3 is TGTGCCAGCAGCACACTAGCGGGGGGAATCTACGAGCAGTACTTC.

This clonotype was counted only a few times. The chain links TRBV4-2 to TRBJ2-7; 9 bases align to TRBD1. J lost 3 bases, V lost 0 bases, and 3 bases had no gene match. Per the germline V gene, CDR1 is LGHNA and CDR2 is YNFKEQ. The CDR3 spans 15 residues. CDR3 sequence: CASSQDRTGDYEQYF. The CDR3 nucleotides are TGTGCCAGCAGCCAAGACCGGACAGGGGACTACGAGCAGTACTTC.

This clonotype was seen more than once but under ten times. J is TRBJ2-7 and V is TRBV20-1; TRBD1 matches at 7 bases. With V trimmed by 3 bases and J by 3 bases, 14 bases remained unmatched. The CDR3 is 16 residues long. The germline V gene has CDR1 DFQATT and CDR2 SNEGSKA (reference sequence). This CDR3 reads CSASSQQGDSYYEQYF. CDR3 nucleotide sequence: TGCAGTGCTAGTAGCCAGCAGGGGGACAGCTACTACGAGCAGTACTTC.

This clonotype appeared once. The rearrangement joins TRBV28 to TRBJ2-5, with D maybe TRBD2 (7 bases). This CDR3 is built from 14 residues. Trimming left V 2 bases short and J 7 bases short, with 14 bases between. Germline CDR1 is MDHEN and CDR2 is SYDVKM. The CDR3: CASSLTGGRGTQYF. The DNA of the CDR3 is TGTGCCAGCAGTTTAACGGGGGGCAGGGGGACCCAGTACTTC.

This clonotype was picked up a small number of times. The rearrangement uses TRBV4-3 and TRBJ2-7; perhaps TRBD1 as D (6 bases). From germline, CDR1 is LGHNA and CDR2 YSLEER. This CDR3 is 16 amino acids long. Trimming pared 5 bases from V and 0 bases from J, leaving 17 bases between. The CDR3: CASSYSSTGASYEQYF. The CDR3 nucleotides are TGCGCCAGCAGCTACTCCTCGACAGGAGCCTCCTACGAGCAGTACTTC.

The chain combines TRBV5-6 with TRBJ2-3, with a tentative D call TRBD2 (7 bases). The CDR3 is 15 residues long. Germline values: CDR1 SGHDT, CDR2 YYEEEE. Trimming pared 2 bases from V and 1 base from J, leaving 11 bases between. The CDR3 DNA is TGTGCCAGCAGCTTAAAAGGGGGGGGCACAGATACGCAGTATTTT. Encoded protein: CASSLKGGGTDTQYF.

This sequence joins TRBV20-1 and TRBJ1-1, with no clear D. This CDR3 is 15 amino acids long. V was pared by 6 bases and J by 0 bases, with 17 bases between. Per germline, CDR1 DFQATT and CDR2 SNEGSKA (reference sequence). This chain's CDR3 is CSASLDRTVNTEAFF. CDR3 DNA sequence: TGCAGTGCCTCCCTCGACCGGACGGTGAACACTGAAGCTTTCTTT.

This clonotype was counted a few times. The chain has TRBV3-1 and TRBJ2-5; perhaps TRBD2 as D (5 bases). The J call is in doubt because the DNA end fits TRBJ2-4 better. Germline V gene lookup returns CDR1 LGHDT and CDR2 YNNKEL (reference sequence). The CDR3 has 15 amino acids. CDR3 nucleotide sequence: TGTGCCAGCAGCCAAGATGGAAGGGAGTGGGACATTCAGTACTTC. Translation gives CASSQDGREWDIQYF.

The genes are TRBV20-1 and TRBJ2-5, with D unclear. The end of the DNA fits TRBJ2-7 better, so the J call may be wrong. The CDR3 runs to 11 residues. The germline gives CDR1 DFQATT, CDR2 SNEGSKA (reference sequence). CDR3 nucleotides: TGCAGTGCGAGTGAAAGCTACGAGCAGTACTTC. It codes for CSASESYEQYF.

The V call is TRBV6-5, the J call TRBJ2-1; a possible D gene is TRBD1 (6 bases). The CDR3 contains 15 residues. Per germline, CDR1 MNHEY and CDR2 SVGAGI. V dropped 4 bases and J dropped 0 bases, with 10 bases sitting between them. The CDR3 region is CASSWTVSSYNEQFF. The DNA of the CDR3 is TGTGCCAGCAGTTGGACAGTCAGCTCCTACAATGAGCAGTTCTTC.

CDR3 in amino acids: CASSESWPDTQYF. CDR3 in DNA: TGTGCCAGCAGTGAGAGCTGGCCAGATACGCAGTATTTT. The chain has TRBV6-1 and TRBJ2-3, with unresolved D. The CDR3 is made up of 13 amino acids. V shed 3 bases and J shed 4 bases, with 8 bases lying between them. Germline CDR1 is MNHNS and CDR2 is SASEGT.

Remarks on this clonotype: A much larger clone sits a single nucleotide away, making a read error possible. The rearrangement joins TRBV10-3 to TRBJ2-4, with a weak D call TRBD1 (6 bases). The DNA end is a closer match to TRBJ2-7, so the J assignment may be wrong. The CDR3 is made up of 15 amino acids. Germline V CDR1 and CDR2: ENHRY, SYGVKD. CDR3 sequence reads: CAVSDAPGASYEQYF. CDR3 coding DNA: TGTGCCGTCAGTGATGCGCCAGGGGCCTCCTACGAGCAGTACTTC.

The CDR3 DNA reads TGTGCCAGCAGTTACGATCGGGGAGACAATTACGAGCAGTACTTC. Translating gives CASSYDRGDNYEQYF. The V gene is TRBV6-5, the J gene TRBJ2-7; possibly TRBD2 for D (5 bases). Trimming took off 2 bases at V and 4 bases at J, with 15 bases between the two ends. The CDR3 is 15 amino acids. Per the germline V gene, CDR1 is MNHEY and CDR2 is SVGAGI.